This paragraph reports one T cell receptor (beta chain). Antigen unknown. This CDR3 is built from 15 residues. V gave up 1 base and J gave up 3 bases, with 15 bases separating them. In germline, CDR1 is DFQATT, CDR2 SNEGSKA (reference sequence). T-allo10 cells from the graft donor were described as anergic, host-alloantigen-specific, and alloantigen-specific suppressors. This entry belongs to a study of type 1 regulatory T cells. Study in general: This in vitro CD4 product, T-allo10, is enriched for Tr1 cells and alloantigen-specific.

TCRdb passed the reads through MiXCR, listing each CDR3 protein once. Among 20,000 to 25,000 distinct CDR3 sequences listed, roughly two thirds were seen once. Input material: cultured T cells, either the whole culture or a sorted T cell fraction (not recorded which). Subset defined: Tr1-enriched cell product generated in vitro against host alloantigens. The V and J genes are TRBV20-1 and TRBJ1-1; D not certain. This clonotype was sampled from a human donor in good health. The CDR3 DNA reads as TGCAGTGCTAGAGTCTTCGGAGGGTTACACACTGAAGCTTTCTTT. Protein product: CSARVFGGLHTEAFF.